Shown below are 24 T cell receptor beta chains from a single sample sequenced in a study of cytomegalovirus exposure and HLA in healthy donors. The PCR contained 60 Vbeta and 13 Jbeta primers. The method was immunoSEQ multiplex PCR; TCRdb's version includes in-frame clones alone and lacks a portion of them. The sample consists of about 250,000 clones, approximately 91% of them appearing once. Sequencing was carried out using PBMCs. The receptors shown here come from a girl aged 2 to 10 in good health and CMV-seronegative.

This rearrangement joins TRBV30 to TRBJ2-1; 7 positions agree with TRBD2. Germline-derived CDR1 and CDR2 are GTSNPN and SVGIG (reference sequence). The CDR3 sequence is 16 residues long. The J segment lost 4 bases and the V segment lost 3 bases, leaving 12 bases of the junction unmatched. Here the CDR3 reads CAWSHPLAEMYNEQFF. The DNA of the CDR3 is TGTGCCTGGAGCCACCCGCTAGCGGAGATGTACAATGAGCAGTTCTTC.

The rearrangement joins TRBV2 to TRBJ2-7; 9 positions match TRBD1. V gave up 6 bases and J gave up 3 bases; unmatched junction bases: 9. CDR1 and CDR2 from the germline V gene are SNHLY and FYNNEI. The CDR3 covers 15 residues. The CDR3, as DNA: TGTGCCAGCAGCCCGCGGGACAGGGTAGACTACGAGCAGTACTTC. It yields the protein CASSPRDRVDYEQYF.

The chain is built from TRBV4-1 and TRBJ2-2; D is possibly TRBD1 (6 bases). CDR1 MGHRA and CDR2 YSYEKL come from the germline V gene. V lost 3 bases and J lost 5, with 13 bases in between. The length of the CDR3 is 15 residues. DNA of the CDR3: TGCGCCAGCAGCCAGGGGATGGGGGCAACCGGGGAGCTGTTTTTT. Translated, it gives CASSQGMGATGELFF.

The gene calls are TRBV29-1 and TRBJ2-1, with D possibly being TRBD2 (5 bases). The germline V and J ends were trimmed by 7 bases and 5 bases, with 30 bases remaining between them. This CDR3 is 18 amino acids long. The germline gives CDR1 SQVTM, CDR2 ANQGSEA. The CDR3 reads CSAPPFGSGMTRNNEQFF. The CDR3 DNA is TGCAGCGCTCCCCCTTTCGGGTCCGGGATGACACGCAACAATGAGCAGTTCTTC.

The chain joins TRBV9 to TRBJ1-3; weak D call: TRBD1 (6 bases). With 0 bases removed from V and 4 bases from J, the gap between germline ends came to 14 bases. Germline CDR1 reads SGDLS; CDR2 reads YYNGEE. The CDR3 length is 16 residues. This CDR3 reads CASSVGTASLGNTIYF. The CDR3 DNA is TGTGCCAGCAGCGTAGGGACAGCGAGCCTAGGAAACACCATATATTTT.

This clone was seen once. This chain joins TRBV5-4 and TRBJ2-5; TRBD2 agrees at 10 bases. V lost 4 bases, J lost 4 bases, and 7 bases stayed unmatched. Germline CDR1 and CDR2: SGHNT and YYREEE (reference sequence). The CDR3 is 15 residues long. The CDR3 is CASSPVAGGGETQYF. CDR3 DNA sequence: TGTGCCAGCAGCCCCGTAGCGGGAGGAGGAGAGACCCAGTACTTC.

V and J are TRBV7-2 and TRBJ1-5; 7 nucleotides align to TRBD1. The CDR3 consists of 15 residues. Germline V gene sequence: CDR1 SGHTA, CDR2 FQGNSA. V shed 1 base and J 2 bases; nucleotides not matched to a gene: 2. The CDR3: CASSLEGAGNQPQHF. The CDR3 DNA is TGTGCCAGCAGCTTAGAGGGGGCCGGCAATCAGCCCCAGCATTTT. Based on the CDR3 plus reference TRBV7-2 and TRBJ1-5, the full variable domain is GAGVSQSPSNKVTEKGKDVELRCDPISGHTALYWYRQSLGQGLEFLIYFQGNSAPDKSGLPSDRFSAERTGGSVSTLTIQRTQQEDSAVYLCASSLEGAGNQPQHFGDGTRLSIL.

The chain combines TRBV28 with TRBJ2-1; 7 nucleotides agree with TRBD1. The CDR3 consists of 13 residues. CDR1 and CDR2 from the germline V gene are MDHEN and SYDVKM. V lost 1 base, J lost 9 bases, and 3 bases stayed unmatched. In DNA, the CDR3 is TGTGCCAGCAGTTTATACCGGACAGGTGAGCAGTTCTTC. Translated, it gives CASSLYRTGEQFF.

The CDR3 loop is CASSVGDRGWLNTEAFF. For the CDR3, the DNA is TGTGCCAGCAGCGTAGGGGACAGGGGGTGGTTGAACACTGAAGCTTTCTTT. The chain couples TRBV9 to TRBJ1-1; 11 nucleotides align to TRBD1. The J segment lost 0 bases and the V segment lost 0 bases, leaving 4 bases of the junction unmatched. Germline V lookup: CDR1 SGDLS, CDR2 YYNGEE. The CDR3 contains 17 residues.

This clone was seen only once. CDR3 sequence: CASSSWGDEQFF. CDR3 coding DNA: TGTGCCAGCAGCTCATGGGGGGATGAGCAGTTCTTC. The V gene is TRBV7-9, the J gene TRBJ2-1, with a weak D call TRBD2 (6 bases). The CDR3 has 12 residues. Germline values: CDR1 SEHNR, CDR2 FQNEAQ (reference sequence). Trimming cost V 4 bases and J 8 bases, with 9 bases left between them.

V gene TRBV7-9 combines with J gene TRBJ1-3; 8 nucleotides line up with TRBD1. Per the germline V gene, CDR1 is SEHNR and CDR2 is FQNEAQ (reference sequence). The junction had 10 bases not matched to a gene; V was cut back by 4 bases and J by 8 bases. The CDR3 has 15 residues. For the CDR3, the DNA is TGTGCCAGCAGCTCGACGGGACAGGTTGATGACACCATATATTTT. As protein: CASSSTGQVDDTIYF.

In nucleotides, the CDR3 is TGTGCCAGCAGTGGAAGACTAGCGGGAGCGGGGGAGACCCAGTACTTC. It yields the protein CASSGRLAGAGETQYF. The rearrangement joins TRBV2 to TRBJ2-5, with 12 bases aligning to TRBD2. The CDR3 has 16 residues. CDR1 is SNHLY, CDR2 FYNNEI, per germline. Germline trimming cut 4 bases from V and 5 bases from J; bases unmatched to any gene: 8.

Concerning this clone itself: One end of the junction fails to match germline, which may point to a read error. V is TRBV7-9 and J is TRBJ2-7; 8 bases match TRBD1. CDR3 length equals 15 residues. CDR1 and CDR2 (germline): SEHNR, FQNEAQ (reference sequence). The CDR3 loop is CSSSLVRDRPYEQYF. The CDR3 DNA reads as TGTTCCAGCAGCTTAGTGAGGGACAGGCCCTACGAGCAGTACTTC.

The rearrangement links TRBV5-5 to TRBJ1-5; the D is unclear. Trimming cost V 2 bases and J 0 bases, with 6 bases left between them. The CDR3 loop spans 14 amino acids. CDR1 is SGHKS, CDR2 YYEKEE, per germline (reference sequence). In DNA, the CDR3 is TGTGCCAGCAGCTTTGTCTCTAGCAATCAGCCCCAGCATTTT. This gives the protein CASSFVSSNQPQHF. The whole variable domain, filled in from reference TRBV5-5 and TRBJ1-5, reads DAGVTQSPTHLIKTRGQQVTLRCSPISGHKSVSWYQQVLGQGPQFIFQYYEKEERGRGNFPDRFSARQFPNYSSELNVNALLLGDSALYLCASSFVSSNQPQHFGDGTRLSIL.

This chain uses TRBV11-2 with TRBJ1-4, with 9 bases that match TRBD1. Trimming at V came to 5 bases and at J to 5 bases, leaving 3 bases not matched to a gene. This CDR3 has 14 residues. Germline V CDR1 and CDR2: SGHAT, FQNNGV. The DNA for the CDR3 is TGTGCCAGCAGCCTGGGACAGGGAAATGAAAAACTGTTTTTT. Amino acid sequence: CASSLGQGNEKLFF.

This clone has a single count. The gene calls are TRBV15 and TRBJ1-5, with 11 bases that match TRBD1. The CDR3 is 16 amino acids. J lost 4 bases, V lost 0 bases, and 2 bases had no gene match. The germline gives CDR1 LNHNV, CDR2 YYDKDF (reference sequence). The CDR3 bases are TGTGCCACCAGCAGAGAGGGGACAGGGGGAAATCAGCCCCAGCATTTT. This translates into CATSREGTGGNQPQHF.

The CDR3 DNA reads as TGCGCCAGCAGCCAAGATGGGGGGTTCAACAATGAGCAGTTCTTC. Its protein is CASSQDGGFNNEQFF. The V call is TRBV4-1, the J call TRBJ2-1, with a weak D call TRBD2 (6 bases). CDR3 length: 15 amino acids. The germline CDR1 and CDR2 sequences are MGHRA and YSYEKL. The germline V and J ends were trimmed by 0 bases and 5 bases, with 11 bases remaining between them.

This chain uses TRBV7-2 with TRBJ2-3, with TRBD2 as a possible D gene (5 bases). This CDR3 region has 15 residues. Trimming removed 7 bases at V and 2 bases at J, with 16 bases between. Per germline, CDR1 SGHTA and CDR2 FQGNSA. In nucleotides, the CDR3 is TGTGCCAGCAACCTCCTTGAGGGCTACACAGATACGCAGTATTTT. Translation: CASNLLEGYTDTQYF.

The genes are TRBV7-9 and TRBJ2-3, with D possibly TRBD2 on 6 matching bases. Trimming pared 2 bases from V and 2 bases from J, leaving 14 bases between. The CDR3 is 16 residues long. CDR1 is SEHNR, CDR2 FQNEAQ, per germline (reference sequence). The CDR3 sequence: CASSLQGGTFTDTQYF. The CDR3 region has the DNA TGTGCCAGCAGCTTACAAGGCGGGACTTTCACAGATACGCAGTATTTT.

The chain employs TRBV30 and TRBJ1-2; a possible D gene is TRBD1 (6 bases). The CDR3 runs to 15 residues. V dropped 2 bases and J dropped 4 bases, with 17 bases sitting between them. From germline, CDR1 is GTSNPN and CDR2 SVGIG (reference sequence). The CDR3 DNA reads as TGTGCCTGGAGTCAGGCCTCACAGGGAGCCTATGGCTACACCTTC. Protein sequence: CAWSQASQGAYGYTF.

This chain connects TRBV6-5 to TRBJ2-3, with TRBD1 matching over 12 bases. Germline V gene lookup returns CDR1 MNHEY and CDR2 SVGAGI. The J segment lost 4 bases and the V segment lost 5 bases, leaving 4 bases of the junction unmatched. The CDR3 sequence is 15 residues long. This chain's CDR3 is CASSKGTGGADTQYF. The CDR3 DNA sequence: TGTGCCAGCAGTAAGGGGACAGGGGGCGCAGATACGCAGTATTTT.

The V call is TRBV19, the J call TRBJ2-5; D not resolved. V was pared by 3 bases and J by 2 bases, with 16 bases between. From germline, CDR1 is LNHDA and CDR2 SQIVND (reference sequence). The CDR3 has 16 residues. The CDR3 sequence is CASSMSSSVLQETQYF. CDR3 sequence (DNA): TGTGCCAGTAGTATGTCCTCCAGCGTTCTACAAGAGACCCAGTACTTC.

This chain joins TRBV7-9 and TRBJ1-1; D not resolved. The CDR3 is 12 amino acids. CDR1 is SEHNR and CDR2 is FQNEAQ in the germline V gene (reference sequence). The V end lost 3 bases, the J end lost 5 bases, and 7 bases lay between the germline ends. CDR3 DNA sequence: TGTGCCAGCAGCTTTGATCAGACTGAAGCTTTCTTT. This gives the protein CASSFDQTEAFF.

J is TRBJ1-1 and V is TRBV6-6; D is undetermined. V lost 4 bases and J lost 8, with 5 bases in between. Germline V CDR1 and CDR2: MNHNY, SVGAGI (reference sequence). The CDR3 runs 10 residues. The DNA for the CDR3 is TGTGCCAGCAGTTTGAGAGAAGCTTTCTTT. Translated: CASSLREAFF.